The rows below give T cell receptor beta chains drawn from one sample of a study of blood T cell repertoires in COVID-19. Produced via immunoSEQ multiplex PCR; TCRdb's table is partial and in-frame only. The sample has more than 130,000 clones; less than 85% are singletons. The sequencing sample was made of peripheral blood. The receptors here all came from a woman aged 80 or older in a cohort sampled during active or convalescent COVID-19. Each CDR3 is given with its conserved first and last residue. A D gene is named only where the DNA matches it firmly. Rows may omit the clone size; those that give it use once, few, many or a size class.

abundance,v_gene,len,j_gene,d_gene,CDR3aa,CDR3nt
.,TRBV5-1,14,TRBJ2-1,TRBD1,CASMRTGGSNEQFF,TGCGCCAGCATGAGGACAGGGGGTTCGAATGAGCAGTTCTTC
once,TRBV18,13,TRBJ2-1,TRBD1,CASSDRGSGEQFF,TGTGCCAGCTCAGACAGGGGGTCCGGTGAGCAGTTCTTC
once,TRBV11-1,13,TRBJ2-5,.,CASSLVSRETQYF,TGTGCCAGCAGCTTAGTTTCCAGGGAGACCCAGTACTTC
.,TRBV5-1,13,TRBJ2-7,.,CASSLELAYEQYF,TGCGCCAGCAGCTTGGAACTAGCCTACGAGCAGTACTTC
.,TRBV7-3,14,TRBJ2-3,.,CASSLTGGADTQYF,TGTGCCAGCAGCTTAACGGGGGGAGCAGATACGCAGTATTTT
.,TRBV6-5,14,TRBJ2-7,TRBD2,CASGSGGGINEQYF,TGTGCCAGCGGCTCAGGCGGGGGTATTAACGAGCAGTACTTC
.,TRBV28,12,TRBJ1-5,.,CATGGANQPQHF,TGTGCCACGGGGGGGGCTAATCAGCCCCAGCATTTT
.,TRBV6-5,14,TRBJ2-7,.,CASRSLVSSYEQYF,TGTGCCAGCAGGTCCTTAGTGAGCTCCTACGAGCAGTACTTC
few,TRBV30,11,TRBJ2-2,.,CAYQETGELFF,TGTGCCTATCAGGAAACCGGGGAGCTGTTTTTT
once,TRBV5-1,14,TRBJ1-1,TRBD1,CASSVGQGNTEAFF,TGCGCCAGCAGCGTTGGACAGGGGAACACTGAAGCTTTCTTT
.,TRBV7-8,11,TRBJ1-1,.,CATQRDSEAFF,TGTGCCACCCAACGGGATTCTGAAGCTTTCTTT
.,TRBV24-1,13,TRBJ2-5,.,CATSAAGQETQYF,TGTGCCACCAGTGCGGCAGGGCAAGAGACCCAGTACTTC
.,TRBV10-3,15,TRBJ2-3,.,CAITDGQRRTDTQYF,TGTGCCATCACCGACGGACAGAGACGCACAGATACGCAGTATTTT
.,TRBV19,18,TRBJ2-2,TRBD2,CASSIKLAGGPNTGELFF,TGTGCCAGTAGTATAAAACTAGCGGGGGGGCCTAACACCGGGGAGCTGTTTTTT
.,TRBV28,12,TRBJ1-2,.,CASSSHPGGYTF,TGTGCCAGCAGTTCCCATCCGGGTGGCTACACCTTC
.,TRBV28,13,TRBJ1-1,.,CASPERGWTEAFF,TGTGCCAGCCCCGAACGCGGCTGGACTGAAGCTTTCTTT
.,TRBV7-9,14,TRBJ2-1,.,CASSLGRTANEQFF,TGTGCCAGCAGCTTAGGACGGACAGCTAATGAGCAGTTCTTC
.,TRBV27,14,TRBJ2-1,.,CASTTGFPYNEQFF,TGTGCCAGCACTACAGGATTCCCCTACAATGAGCAGTTCTTC
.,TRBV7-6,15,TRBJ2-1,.,CASSPQRQGVNEQFF,TGTGCCAGCAGCCCACAACGTCAGGGTGTAAATGAGCAGTTCTTC
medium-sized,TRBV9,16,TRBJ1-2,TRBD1,CASSAETGGLGDGYTF,TGTGCCAGCAGCGCAGAGACAGGGGGCCTGGGGGATGGCTACACCTTC
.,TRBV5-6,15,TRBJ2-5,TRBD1,CASSAGQGAWETQYF,TGTGCCAGCAGCGCCGGACAGGGGGCGTGGGAGACCCAGTACTTC
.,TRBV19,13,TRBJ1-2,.,CASSMERIGGYTF,TGTGCCAGTAGTATGGAGAGGATCGGAGGCTACACCTTC
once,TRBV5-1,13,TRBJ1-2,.,CASSVTGDYGYTF,TGCGCCAGCAGCGTAACAGGAGACTATGGCTACACCTTC
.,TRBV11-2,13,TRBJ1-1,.,CASSFSGAAEAFF,TGTGCCAGCAGCTTCTCCGGTGCGGCGGAAGCTTTCTTT
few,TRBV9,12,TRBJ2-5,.,CASSEHEETQYF,TGTGCCAGCAGCGAACACGAAGAGACCCAGTACTTC
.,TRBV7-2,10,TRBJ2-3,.,CASSINTQYF,TGTGCCAGCAGCATAAATACGCAGTATTTT
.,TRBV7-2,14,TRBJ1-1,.,CASSYREMNTEAFF,TGTGCCAGCAGCTACAGGGAGATGAACACTGAAGCTTTCTTT
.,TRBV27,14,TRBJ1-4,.,CASSSVATNEKLFF,TGTGCCAGCAGTTCTGTCGCAACTAATGAAAAACTGTTTTTT
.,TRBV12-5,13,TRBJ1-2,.,CASKPGITYGYTF,TGTGCTAGCAAACCCGGGATAACCTATGGCTACACCTTC
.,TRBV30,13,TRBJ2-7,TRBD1,CAWRRQGGNEQYF,TGTGCCTGGAGACGACAGGGGGGCAACGAGCAGTACTTC
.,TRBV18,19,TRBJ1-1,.,CASSWIPGVGGKTIAEAFF,TGTGCCAGCTCATGGATTCCAGGGGTCGGCGGCAAGACGATAGCTGAAGCTTTCTTT
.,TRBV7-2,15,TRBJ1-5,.,CASSATGHGNQPQHF,TGTGCCAGCAGCGCAACAGGGCACGGCAATCAGCCCCAGCATTTT
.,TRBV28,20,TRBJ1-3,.,CASIPHRGAGRSLSGNTIYF,TGTGCCAGCATTCCCCACCGGGGAGCTGGTCGGTCCCTCTCTGGAAACACCATATATTTT
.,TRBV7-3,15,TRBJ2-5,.,CASSTMRGGQETQYF,TGTGCCAGCAGCACTATGAGGGGGGGCCAAGAGACCCAGTACTTC
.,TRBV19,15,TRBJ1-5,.,CASTGGQWDNQPQHF,TGTGCCAGTACGGGGGGGCAGTGGGACAATCAGCCCCAGCATTTT
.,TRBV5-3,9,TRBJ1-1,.,CARSFKAFF,TGTGCCAGAAGCTTCAAAGCTTTCTTT
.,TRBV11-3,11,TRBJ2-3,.,CASKKRNTQYF,TGTGCCAGCAAAAAGAGGAATACGCAGTATTTT
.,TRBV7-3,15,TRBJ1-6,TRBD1,CASSLGQGIASPLHF,TGTGCCAGCAGCTTGGGACAGGGGATTGCCTCACCCCTCCACTTT
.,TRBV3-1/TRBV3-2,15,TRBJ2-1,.,CASSQALRGAFEQFF,TGTGCCAGCAGCCAAGCCCTCCGGGGAGCATTTGAGCAGTTCTTC
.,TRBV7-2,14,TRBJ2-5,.,CASSLAPSWETQYF,TGTGCCAGCAGCTTAGCCCCTAGTTGGGAGACCCAGTACTTC
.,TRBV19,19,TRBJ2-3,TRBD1,CASSALPWKDRGFGDTQYF,TGTGCCAGTAGTGCTCTGCCCTGGAAGGACAGGGGGTTTGGCGATACGCAGTATTTT
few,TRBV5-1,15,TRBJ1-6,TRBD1,CASSGGGTGNSPLHF,TGCGCCAGCAGCGGCGGAGGGACAGGGAATTCACCCCTCCACTTT
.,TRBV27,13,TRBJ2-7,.,CASMTTSSYEQYF,TGTGCCAGCATGACTACAAGCTCCTACGAGCAGTACTTC
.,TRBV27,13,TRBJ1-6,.,CASSLREHSPLHF,TGTGCCAGCAGTCTTCGGGAACATTCACCCCTCCACTTT
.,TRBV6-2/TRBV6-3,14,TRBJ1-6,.,CASSSTSGISPLHF,TGTGCCAGCAGTTCTACATCGGGGATTTCACCCCTCCACTTT
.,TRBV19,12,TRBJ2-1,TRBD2,CASSWEGREQFF,TGTGCCAGTAGCTGGGAGGGCCGGGAGCAGTTCTTC
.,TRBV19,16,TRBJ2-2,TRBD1,CASSLTGGAYTGELFF,TGTGCCAGTAGTCTCACAGGGGGCGCATACACCGGGGAGCTGTTTTTT
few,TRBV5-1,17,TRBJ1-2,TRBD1,CASSLGTGSTSAYGYTF,TGCGCCAGCAGCTTGGGGACAGGCTCCACGTCGGCCTATGGCTACACCTTC
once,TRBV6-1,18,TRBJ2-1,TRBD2,CASSEGRLAATSYNEQFF,TGTGCCAGCAGTGAAGGGAGACTAGCGGCCACTTCCTACAATGAGCAGTTCTTC
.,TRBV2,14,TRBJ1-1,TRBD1,CASSELGQSREAFF,TGTGCCAGCAGCGAACTGGGACAGTCCAGGGAAGCTTTCTTT
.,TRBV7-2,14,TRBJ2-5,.,CASSLAGRKETQYF,TGTGCCAGCAGCTTAGCTGGGAGAAAAGAGACCCAGTACTTC